This T cell receptor (beta chain) was captured in a study of shared T cell receptors in the human thymus. Here immunoSEQ multiplex PCR was the method, and the copy in TCRdb shows in-frame clones only, minus some. The sample yields over 650,000 clones, 70% to 90% seen once. In this sample, this clone turned up once. Trimming stripped 9 bases from V and 0 bases from J, with 9 bases between. This CDR3 comprises 13 residues. Germline values: CDR1 SNHLY, CDR2 FYNNEI. The same sample was also studied in work on human thymus T cells.

The chain uses TRBV2 and TRBJ2-1, with D possibly TRBD1 on 5 matching bases. Sequenced material: thymocytes. The sequence was obtained from a boy less than two years old with a congenital heart defect. For the CDR3, the DNA is TGTGCCAGAACAGGAGCCTCCTACAATGAGCAGTTCTTC. It encodes CARTGASYNEQFF.